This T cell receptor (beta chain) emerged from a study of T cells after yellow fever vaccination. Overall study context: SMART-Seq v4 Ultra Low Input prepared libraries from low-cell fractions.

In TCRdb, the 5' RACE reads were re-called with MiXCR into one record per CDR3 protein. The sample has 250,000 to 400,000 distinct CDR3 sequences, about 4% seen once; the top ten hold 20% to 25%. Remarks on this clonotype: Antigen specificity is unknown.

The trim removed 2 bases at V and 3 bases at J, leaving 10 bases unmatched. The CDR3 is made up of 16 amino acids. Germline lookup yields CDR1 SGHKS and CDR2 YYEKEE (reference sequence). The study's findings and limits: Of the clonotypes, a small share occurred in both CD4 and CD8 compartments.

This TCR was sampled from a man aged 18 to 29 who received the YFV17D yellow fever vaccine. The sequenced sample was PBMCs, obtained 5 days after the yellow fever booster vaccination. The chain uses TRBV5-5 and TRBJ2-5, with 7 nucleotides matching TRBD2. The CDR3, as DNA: TGTGCCAGCAGCTTTGGCGTCGGACTAGGAAAAGAGACCCAGTACTTC. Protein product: CASSFGVGLGKETQYF.